This TCR beta chain appears in the sequencing data of a study of shared clonotypes between healthy human individuals. Study-wide results and caveats: Non-shared clonotypes were found to have lower generation probabilities than the clonotypes that were shared by all four of the sorted-subset donors. When naive CD4 clonotypes were compared across a handful of donors, 4% to 6.5% were shared.

Generated by immunoSEQ multiplex PCR, the TCRdb table keeps only in-frame clones and is missing some. The data show about 1.4 million clones, with about 96% seen just once and about 1% held by the top ten. CDR3 size: 15 residues. The V segment lost 7 bases and the J segment 9 bases; nucleotides outside the gene matches: 12. Germline V gene lookup returns CDR1 SGDLS and CDR2 YYNGEE. Worth noting for this clone: Its target is not known.

The chain combines TRBV9 with TRBJ2-1; TRBD2 matches at 11 bases. This sequence originates from a young man in good health. Sequencing was done on a sample of naive CD4+ T cells sorted from blood. Subset described: CD45RA+ positively selected. The CDR3 DNA is TGTGCCAGCTGGTCGCTACTAGCGGGAGCTGGTGAGCAGTTCTTC. Its translation: CASWSLLAGAGEQFF.